This T cell receptor beta chain was profiled in a study of T cells after yellow fever vaccination. Across the whole study: SMART-Seq v4 Ultra Low Input prepared libraries from low-cell fractions. Findings and limits, study-wide: FACS-sorted repertoires could contain abundant clonotypes contaminating from the bulk population. Re-detected after boosting: most primary clones, 96% of CD4 and roughly 90% of CD8.

This clonotype was detected many times. The target antigen is unknown. The CDR3 sequence is 14 residues long. Trimming took 2 bases from V and 2 from J, leaving 9 bases between them. In germline, CDR1 is SGHTA, CDR2 FQGTGA. Researchers made TCR cDNA using 5'RACE template switching, and this step added a universal primer site and UMIs. Each CDR3 protein is one row after TCRdb ran MiXCR on the 5' RACE reads. This table has approximately 110,000 distinct CDR3 sequences, around 7.7% appearing once. The specimen comprised CD4+ T cells sorted from PBMCs, sampled 10 to 11 days after the first yellow fever vaccination. The chain carries TRBV7-3 and TRBJ1-1, with D maybe TRBD1 (6 bases). This clonotype was sampled from a man aged 18 to 30 who received the YFV17D yellow fever vaccine. The CDR3 here is CASSLGQQNTEAFF. CDR3 coding DNA: TGTGCCAGCAGCTTAGGACAGCAAAACACTGAAGCTTTCTTT.